This record covers a single T cell receptor (beta chain). The germline V gene has CDR1 DFQATT and CDR2 SNEGSKA (reference sequence). This CDR3 region has 17 residues. With 5 bases clipped from V and 5 bases from J, the junction kept 18 bases outside the gene matches. The library targeted TCRbeta and was prepared with unique molecular identifiers. TCRdb re-analysed the PCR reads in MiXCR, keeping a single row per CDR3 protein. The sample has 500,000 to 650,000 distinct CDR3 sequences; approximately 13% are singletons. These data are taken from a study of T-cell reconstitution after alpha-beta-depleted transplantation in children.

The rearrangement joins TRBV20-1 to TRBJ2-1; the match to TRBD2 covers 7 bases. Specimen: PBMCs, mostly from graft donor cells, collected 360 days after TCRalphabeta/CD19-depleted stem cell transplant. The receptor comes from a male patient between 10 and 17 years old who had a stem cell transplant for acute myeloid leukemia, so the T cells may come from the graft donor. The CDR3 protein is CSAAQGSASGPDNEQFF. The CDR3, as DNA: TGCAGTGCTGCCCAAGGCTCTGCTAGCGGCCCTGACAATGAGCAGTTCTTC.